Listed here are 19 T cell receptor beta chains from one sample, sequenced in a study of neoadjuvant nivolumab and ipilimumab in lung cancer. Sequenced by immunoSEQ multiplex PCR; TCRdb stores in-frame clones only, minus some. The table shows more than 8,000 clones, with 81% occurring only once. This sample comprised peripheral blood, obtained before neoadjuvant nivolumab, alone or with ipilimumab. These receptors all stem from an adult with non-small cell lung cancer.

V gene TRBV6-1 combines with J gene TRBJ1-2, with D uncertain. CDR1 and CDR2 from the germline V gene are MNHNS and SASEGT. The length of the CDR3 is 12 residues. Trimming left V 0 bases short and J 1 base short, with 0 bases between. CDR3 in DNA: TGTGCCAGCAGTGAAGCTAACTATGGCTACACCTTC. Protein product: CASSEANYGYTF.

The DNA of the CDR3 is TGTGCCAGCAGCGGTGGACAGGGTTTTCGCAATGAGCAGTTCTTC. This translates into CASSGGQGFRNEQFF. The chain couples TRBV7-2 to TRBJ2-1; the match to TRBD1 covers 8 bases. V shed 5 bases, J shed 6 bases, and the junction held 9 bases outside the gene matches. The CDR3 length is 15 residues. Germline CDR1 and CDR2: SGHTA and FQGNSA.

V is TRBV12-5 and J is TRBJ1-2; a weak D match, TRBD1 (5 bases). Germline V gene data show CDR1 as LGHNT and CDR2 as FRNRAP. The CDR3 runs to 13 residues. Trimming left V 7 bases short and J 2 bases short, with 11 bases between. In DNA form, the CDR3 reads TGTGCTAGTGCCCCGGGACCCAACTATGGCTACACCTTC. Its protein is CASAPGPNYGYTF.

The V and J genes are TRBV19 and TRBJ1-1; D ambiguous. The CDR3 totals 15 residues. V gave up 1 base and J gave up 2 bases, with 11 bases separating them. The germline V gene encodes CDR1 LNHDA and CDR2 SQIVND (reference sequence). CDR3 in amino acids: CASSIGERTNTEAFF. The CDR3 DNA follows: TGTGCCAGTAGTATAGGTGAACGGACTAACACTGAAGCTTTCTTT.

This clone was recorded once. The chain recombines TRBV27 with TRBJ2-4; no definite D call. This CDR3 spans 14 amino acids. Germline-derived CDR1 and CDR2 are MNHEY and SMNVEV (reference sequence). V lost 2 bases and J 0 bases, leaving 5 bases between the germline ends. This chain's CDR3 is CASSLGLAKNIQYF. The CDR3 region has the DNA TGTGCCAGCAGTTTAGGGTTAGCCAAAAACATTCAGTACTTC.

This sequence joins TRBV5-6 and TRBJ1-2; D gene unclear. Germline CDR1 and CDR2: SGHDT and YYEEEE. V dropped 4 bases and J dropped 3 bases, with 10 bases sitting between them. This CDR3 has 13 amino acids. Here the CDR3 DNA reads TGTGCCAGCAGCGTAAAGAGGGACTATGGCTACACCTTC. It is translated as CASSVKRDYGYTF.

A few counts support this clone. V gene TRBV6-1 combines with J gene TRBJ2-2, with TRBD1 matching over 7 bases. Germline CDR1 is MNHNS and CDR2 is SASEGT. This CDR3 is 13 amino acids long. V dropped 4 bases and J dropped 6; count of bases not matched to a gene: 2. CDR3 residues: CASSVQGSGELFF. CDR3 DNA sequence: TGTGCCAGCAGTGTACAGGGGTCCGGGGAGCTGTTTTTT.

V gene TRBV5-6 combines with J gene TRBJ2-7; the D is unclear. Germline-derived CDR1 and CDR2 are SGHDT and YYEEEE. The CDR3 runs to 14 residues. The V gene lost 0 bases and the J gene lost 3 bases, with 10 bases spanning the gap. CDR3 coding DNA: TGTGCCAGCAGCTTGGGGGTAGGGTTCTACGAGCAGTACTTC. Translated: CASSLGVGFYEQYF.

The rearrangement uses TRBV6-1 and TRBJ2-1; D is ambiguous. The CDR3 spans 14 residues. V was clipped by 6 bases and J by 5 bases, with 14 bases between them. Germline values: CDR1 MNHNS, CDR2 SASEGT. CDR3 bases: TGTGCCAGCAGCTTGGGTCCTTTGAACAATGAGCAGTTCTTC. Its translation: CASSLGPLNNEQFF.

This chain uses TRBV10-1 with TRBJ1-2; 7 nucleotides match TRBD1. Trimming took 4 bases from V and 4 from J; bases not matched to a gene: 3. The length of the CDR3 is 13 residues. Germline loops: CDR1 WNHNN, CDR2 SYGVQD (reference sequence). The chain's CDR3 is CASSAGQAYGYTF. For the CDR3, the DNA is TGCGCCAGCAGTGCAGGACAGGCCTATGGCTACACCTTC.

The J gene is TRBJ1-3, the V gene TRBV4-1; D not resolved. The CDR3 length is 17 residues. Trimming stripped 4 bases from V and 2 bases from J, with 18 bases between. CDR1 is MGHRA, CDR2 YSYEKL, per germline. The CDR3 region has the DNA TGCGCCAGCAGCCGAGGCGGGGTGGTCTTGGCTGGAAACACCATATATTTT. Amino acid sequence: CASSRGGVVLAGNTIYF.

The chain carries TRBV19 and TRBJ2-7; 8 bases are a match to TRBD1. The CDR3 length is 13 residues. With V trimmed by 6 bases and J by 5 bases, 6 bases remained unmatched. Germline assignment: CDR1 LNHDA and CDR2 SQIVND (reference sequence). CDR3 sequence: CASSTGGSDEQYF. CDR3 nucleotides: TGTGCCAGTAGCACAGGGGGTAGTGACGAGCAGTACTTC.

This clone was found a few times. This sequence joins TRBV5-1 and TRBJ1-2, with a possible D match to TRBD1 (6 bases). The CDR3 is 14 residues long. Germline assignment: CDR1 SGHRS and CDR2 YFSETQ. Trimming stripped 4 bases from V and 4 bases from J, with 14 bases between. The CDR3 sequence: CASSQIQGTYGYTF. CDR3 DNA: TGCGCCAGCAGCCAAATACAGGGCACCTATGGCTACACCTTC. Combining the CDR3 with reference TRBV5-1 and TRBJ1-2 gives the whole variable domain KAGVTQTPRYLIKTRGQQVTLSCSPISGHRSVSWYQQTPGQGLQFLFEYFSETQRNKGNFPGRFSGRQFSNSRSEMNVSTLELGDSALYLCASSQIQGTYGYTFGSGTRLTVV.

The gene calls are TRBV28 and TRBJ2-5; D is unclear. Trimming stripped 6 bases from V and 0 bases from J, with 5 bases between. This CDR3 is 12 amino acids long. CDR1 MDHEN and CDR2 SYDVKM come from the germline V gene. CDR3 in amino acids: CASSPYQETQYF. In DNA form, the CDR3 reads TGTGCCAGCAGCCCGTACCAAGAGACCCAGTACTTC.

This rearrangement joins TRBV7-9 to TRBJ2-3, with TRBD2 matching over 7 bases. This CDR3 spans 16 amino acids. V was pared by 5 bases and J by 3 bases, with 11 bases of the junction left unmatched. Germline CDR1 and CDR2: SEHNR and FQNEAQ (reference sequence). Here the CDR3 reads CASSPPGGEGTDTQYF. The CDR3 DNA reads TGTGCCAGCAGCCCCCCGGGCGGGGAGGGGACAGATACGCAGTATTTT.

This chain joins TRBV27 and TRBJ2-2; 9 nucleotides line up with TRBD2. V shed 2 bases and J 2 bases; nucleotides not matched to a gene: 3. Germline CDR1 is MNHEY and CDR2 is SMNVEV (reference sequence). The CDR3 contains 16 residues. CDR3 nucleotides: TGTGCCAGCAGTTTAGGAGCGGGAGGTAACACCGGGGAGCTGTTTTTT. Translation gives CASSLGAGGNTGELFF.

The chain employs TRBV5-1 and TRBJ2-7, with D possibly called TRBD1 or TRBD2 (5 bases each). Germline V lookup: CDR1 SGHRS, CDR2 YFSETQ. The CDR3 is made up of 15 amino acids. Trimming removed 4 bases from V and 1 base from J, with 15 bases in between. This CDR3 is CASSPRGQYSYEQYF. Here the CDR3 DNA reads TGCGCCAGCAGCCCACGGGGCCAGTATTCCTACGAGCAGTACTTC.

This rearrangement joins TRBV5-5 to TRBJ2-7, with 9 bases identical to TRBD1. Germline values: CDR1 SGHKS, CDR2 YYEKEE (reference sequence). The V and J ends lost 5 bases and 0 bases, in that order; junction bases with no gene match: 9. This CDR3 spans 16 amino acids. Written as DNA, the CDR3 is TGTGCCAGCAGGCGCACCGGGACAGGGATCTCCTACGAGCAGTACTTC. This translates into CASRRTGTGISYEQYF.

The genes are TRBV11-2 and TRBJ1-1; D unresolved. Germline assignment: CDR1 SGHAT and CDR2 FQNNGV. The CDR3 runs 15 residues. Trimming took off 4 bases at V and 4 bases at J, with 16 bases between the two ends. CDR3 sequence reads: CASSSQATRSTEAFF. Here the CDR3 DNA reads TGTGCCAGCAGCTCCCAGGCGACGAGGAGCACTGAAGCTTTCTTT.